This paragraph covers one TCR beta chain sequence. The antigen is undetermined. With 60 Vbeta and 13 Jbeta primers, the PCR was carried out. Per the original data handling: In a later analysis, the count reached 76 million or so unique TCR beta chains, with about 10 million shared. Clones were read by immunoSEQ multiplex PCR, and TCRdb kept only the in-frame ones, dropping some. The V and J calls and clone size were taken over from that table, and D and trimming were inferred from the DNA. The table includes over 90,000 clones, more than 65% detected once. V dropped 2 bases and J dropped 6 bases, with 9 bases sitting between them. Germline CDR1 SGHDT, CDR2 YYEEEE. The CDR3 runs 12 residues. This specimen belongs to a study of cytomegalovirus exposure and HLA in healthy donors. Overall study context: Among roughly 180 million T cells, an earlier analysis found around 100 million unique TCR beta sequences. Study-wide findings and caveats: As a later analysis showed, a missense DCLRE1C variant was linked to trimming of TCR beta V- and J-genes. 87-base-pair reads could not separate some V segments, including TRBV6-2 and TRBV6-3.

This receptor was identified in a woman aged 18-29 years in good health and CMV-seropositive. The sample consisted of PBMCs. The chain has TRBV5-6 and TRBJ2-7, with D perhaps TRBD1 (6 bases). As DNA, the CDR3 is TGTGCCAGCAGCTTAGGGGGTGGCGAGCAGTACTTC. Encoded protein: CASSLGGGEQYF.